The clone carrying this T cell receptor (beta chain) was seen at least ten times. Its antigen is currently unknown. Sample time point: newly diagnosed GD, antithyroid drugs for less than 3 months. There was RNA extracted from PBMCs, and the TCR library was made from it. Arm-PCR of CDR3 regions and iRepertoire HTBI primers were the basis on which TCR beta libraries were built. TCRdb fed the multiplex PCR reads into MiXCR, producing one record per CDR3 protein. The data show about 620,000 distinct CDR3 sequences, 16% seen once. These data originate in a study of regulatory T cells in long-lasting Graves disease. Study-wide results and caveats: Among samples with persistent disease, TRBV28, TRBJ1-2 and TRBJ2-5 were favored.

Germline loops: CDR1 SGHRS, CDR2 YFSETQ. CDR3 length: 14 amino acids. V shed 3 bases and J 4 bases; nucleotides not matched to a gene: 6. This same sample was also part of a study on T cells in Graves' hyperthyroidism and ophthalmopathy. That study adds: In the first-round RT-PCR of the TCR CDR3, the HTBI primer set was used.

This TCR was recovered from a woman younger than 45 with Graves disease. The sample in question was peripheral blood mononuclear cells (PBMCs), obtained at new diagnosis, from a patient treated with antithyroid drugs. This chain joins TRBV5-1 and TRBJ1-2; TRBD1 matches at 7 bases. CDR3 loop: CASSWLTGTYGYTF. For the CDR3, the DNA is TGCGCCAGCAGCTGGCTGACAGGGACCTATGGCTACACCTTC.